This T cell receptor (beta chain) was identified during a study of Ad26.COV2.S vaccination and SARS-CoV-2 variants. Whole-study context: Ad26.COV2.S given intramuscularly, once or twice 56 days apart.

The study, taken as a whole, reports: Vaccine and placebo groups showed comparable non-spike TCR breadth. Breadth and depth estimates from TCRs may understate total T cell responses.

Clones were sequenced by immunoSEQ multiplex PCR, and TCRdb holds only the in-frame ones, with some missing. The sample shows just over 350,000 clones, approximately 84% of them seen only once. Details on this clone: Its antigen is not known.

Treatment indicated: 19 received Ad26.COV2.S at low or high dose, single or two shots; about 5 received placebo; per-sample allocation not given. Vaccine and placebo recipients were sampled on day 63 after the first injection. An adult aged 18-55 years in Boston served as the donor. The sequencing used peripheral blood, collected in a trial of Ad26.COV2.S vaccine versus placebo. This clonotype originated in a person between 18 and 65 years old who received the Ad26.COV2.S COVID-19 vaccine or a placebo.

The chain's CDR3 is CASSLRDGGHEQYF. The DNA for the CDR3 is TGTGCCAGCAGCCTCCGGGACGGCGGCCACGAGCAGTACTTC. The J gene is TRBJ2-7, the V gene TRBV28, with D perhaps assigned TRBD1 or TRBD2 (5 bases each). Per the germline V gene, CDR1 is MDHEN and CDR2 is SYDVKM. Trimming took 6 bases from V and 5 from J, leaving 17 bases between them. The length of the CDR3 is 14 residues.